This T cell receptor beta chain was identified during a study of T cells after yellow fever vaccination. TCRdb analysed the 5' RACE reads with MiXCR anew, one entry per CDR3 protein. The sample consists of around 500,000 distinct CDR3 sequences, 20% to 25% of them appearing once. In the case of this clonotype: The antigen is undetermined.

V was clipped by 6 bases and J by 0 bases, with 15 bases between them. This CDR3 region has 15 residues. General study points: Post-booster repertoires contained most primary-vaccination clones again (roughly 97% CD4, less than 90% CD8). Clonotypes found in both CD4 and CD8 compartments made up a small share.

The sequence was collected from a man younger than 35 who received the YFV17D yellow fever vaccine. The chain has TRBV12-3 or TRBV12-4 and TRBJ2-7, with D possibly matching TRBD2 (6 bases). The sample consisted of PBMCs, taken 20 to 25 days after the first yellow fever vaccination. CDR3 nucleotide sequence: TGTGCCAGCAGCGGAGGGGCGGCTAGCTCCTACGAGCAGTACTTC. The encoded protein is CASSGGAASSYEQYF.